The 22 T cell receptor beta chains given below trace back to one sample, sequenced in a study of T cell clones after liver transplantation. Generated by immunoSEQ multiplex PCR, the TCRdb table keeps only in-frame clones and is missing some. The sample includes 25,000 to 35,000 clones, around 94% of them seen just once. The material sequenced was CD8+ T cells from blood, taken 12 months after liver transplant. The receptors stem from a human patient who received a liver transplant. A share of the T cells may be of graft donor origin.

The rearrangement joins TRBV9 to TRBJ2-7; D gene uncertain. The CDR3 length is 14 residues. V lost 4 bases and J 0 bases, leaving 11 bases between the germline ends. Germline values: CDR1 SGDLS, CDR2 YYNGEE. CDR3 coding DNA: TGTGCCAGCAGCCCAGTCGGCAGCTCCTACGAGCAGTACTTC. Protein sequence: CASSPVGSSYEQYF.

The chain uses TRBV23-1 and TRBJ2-2; D is perhaps TRBD2 (5 bases). TRBV23-1 is flagged as an ORF with uncertain function. This CDR3 contains 16 residues. Trimming pared 5 bases from V and 6 bases from J, leaving 19 bases between. The CDR3, as DNA: TGCGCCAGCAGTTTCAGAACCGGAGGTAGGTCCGGGGAGCTGTTTTTT. Protein product: CASSFRTGGRSGELFF.

The V gene is TRBV5-4, the J gene TRBJ2-1, with TRBD2 matching over 9 bases. This CDR3 region has 16 residues. V lost 5 bases, J lost 9 bases, and 15 bases stayed unmatched. Germline CDR1 and CDR2: SGHNT and YYREEE (reference sequence). Here the CDR3 reads CASSPPTGLASGEQFF. CDR3 nucleotide sequence: TGTGCCAGCAGTCCTCCGACGGGACTAGCTTCGGGTGAGCAGTTCTTC.

This rearrangement joins TRBV7-6 to TRBJ1-1; 10 positions match TRBD1. This CDR3 contains 15 residues. After removal of 5 bases from V and 6 bases from J, the junction contained 9 bases not matched to a gene. Germline CDR1 reads SGHVS; CDR2 reads FNYEAQ. The CDR3 loop is CASSLGQGGQPEAFF. As DNA, the CDR3 is TGTGCCAGCAGCCTCGGACAGGGGGGTCAACCTGAAGCTTTCTTT.

The table lists this clone with a count of one. The rearrangement links TRBV6-6 to TRBJ2-7, with D tentatively TRBD1 (6 bases). The germline V gene has CDR1 MNHNY and CDR2 SVGAGI (reference sequence). This CDR3 has 13 amino acids. Trimming took off 8 bases at V and 3 bases at J, with 14 bases between the two ends. The CDR3 loop reads CASAPTGYYEQYF. In DNA form, the CDR3 reads TGTGCCAGCGCCCCTACAGGGTACTACGAGCAGTACTTC.

The V gene is TRBV7-9, the J gene TRBJ2-7; D is unclear. V shed 0 bases and J shed 5 bases, with 11 bases lying between them. The germline CDR1 and CDR2 sequences are SEHNR and FQNEAQ (reference sequence). The length of the CDR3 is 14 residues. The CDR3 nucleotides read TGTGCCAGCAGCTTAGCTCTACCGGTCCACGAGCAGTACTTC. This encodes CASSLALPVHEQYF.

This chain connects TRBV5-8 to TRBJ2-7, with 7 bases that match TRBD1. J lost 0 bases, V lost 4 bases, and 10 bases had no gene match. Per the germline V gene, CDR1 is SGHTS and CDR2 is YDEGEE. The CDR3 is 16 amino acids. In DNA form, the CDR3 reads TGTGCCAGCAGCCCCACCGGGACAGTAATCTCCTACGAGCAGTACTTC. Translation: CASSPTGTVISYEQYF. Complete variable domain (other parts from reference TRBV5-8 and TRBJ2-7): EAGVTQSPTHLIKTRGQQATLRCSPISGHTSVYWYQQALGLGLQFLLWYDEGEERNRGNFPPRFSGRQFPNYSSELNVNALELEDSALYLCASSPTGTVISYEQYFGPGTRLTVT.

The chain couples TRBV27 to TRBJ1-5; the D is unclear. Germline CDR1 and CDR2: MNHEY and SMNVEV (reference sequence). The CDR3 runs to 15 residues. V shed 3 bases and J shed 0 bases, with 9 bases lying between them. The CDR3 sequence is CASSFFGNSNQPQHF. The DNA of the CDR3 is TGTGCCAGCAGTTTCTTCGGGAATAGCAATCAGCCCCAGCATTTT.

The chain couples TRBV7-9 to TRBJ1-4, with TRBD1 identical over 7 bases. J gave up 4 bases and V 0 bases, and 5 bases lay outside the gene matches. Germline V gives CDR1 SEHNR, CDR2 FQNEAQ (reference sequence). The CDR3 is 16 amino acids. The CDR3 loop reads CASSLAPGQLNEKLFF. For the CDR3, the DNA is TGTGCCAGCAGCTTAGCGCCGGGACAGCTTAATGAAAAACTGTTTTTT.

The chain couples TRBV7-9 to TRBJ2-7; the match to TRBD1 covers 9 bases. This CDR3 spans 16 amino acids. The germline V gene has CDR1 SEHNR and CDR2 FQNEAQ (reference sequence). Unmatched junction bases numbered 11, after V lost 5 bases and J lost 3 bases. CDR3 loop: CASSHDAGTGNYEQYF. Here the CDR3 DNA reads TGTGCCAGCAGCCATGATGCCGGGACAGGGAACTACGAGCAGTACTTC.

The chain joins TRBV10-3 to TRBJ2-3; 8 nucleotides align to TRBD2. The V segment lost 2 bases and the J segment 2 bases; nucleotides outside the gene matches: 6. CDR3 size: 16 residues. Germline values: CDR1 ENHRY, CDR2 SYGVKD. CDR3 in DNA: TGTGCCATCAGTGAGCTCTCGGGGGGGCTCACAGATACGCAGTATTTT. Protein product: CAISELSGGLTDTQYF.

This clone was seen a single time. The chain links TRBV7-9 to TRBJ2-7; 8 nucleotides line up with TRBD1. Germline V gene sequence: CDR1 SEHNR, CDR2 FQNEAQ (reference sequence). The V and J ends lost 1 base and 3 bases, in that order; junction bases with no gene match: 5. CDR3 length: 15 residues. CDR3 residues: CASSLGTGKVYEQYF. CDR3 bases: TGTGCCAGCAGCTTAGGGACAGGGAAGGTCTACGAGCAGTACTTC.

This rearrangement joins TRBV28 to TRBJ2-3, with D tentatively TRBD2 (5 bases). Trimming removed 6 bases from V and 6 bases from J, with 22 bases in between. The CDR3 is made up of 16 amino acids. Per the germline V gene, CDR1 is MDHEN and CDR2 is SYDVKM. This CDR3 reads CASSSIRSGKGDTQYF. DNA of the CDR3: TGTGCCAGCAGCAGTATTAGATCGGGGAAAGGGGATACGCAGTATTTT. Complete variable domain (other parts from reference TRBV28 and TRBJ2-3): DVKVTQSSRYLVKRTGEKVFLECVQDMDHENMFWYRQDPGLGLRLIYFSYDVKMKEKGDIPEGYSVSREKKERFSLILESASTNQTSMYLCASSSIRSGKGDTQYFGPGTRLTVL.

The chain is built from TRBV28 and TRBJ1-4; 7 bases map to TRBD1. The CDR3 sequence is 14 residues long. Germline lookup yields CDR1 MDHEN and CDR2 SYDVKM. The junction had 4 bases not matched to a gene; V was cut back by 2 bases and J by 7 bases. The CDR3 region is CASSLMQGGEKLFF. In DNA form, the CDR3 reads TGTGCCAGCAGTTTAATGCAGGGGGGTGAAAAACTGTTTTTT.

The rearrangement links TRBV28 to TRBJ1-2, with a tentative D call TRBD1 (5 bases). The ends were cut back, 5 bases at V and 4 bases at J, with 26 bases in the middle. The V gene's germline CDR1 is MDHEN and CDR2 SYDVKM. This CDR3 has 18 amino acids. CDR3 DNA sequence: TGTGCCAGCAGTCTCCACCCGTCCGGGGGGTTTTTTAGCTATGGCTACACCTTC. Its translation is CASSLHPSGGFFSYGYTF.

V usage is TRBV5-6 and J usage is TRBJ1-1; 7 bases are a match to TRBD1. After removal of 2 bases from V and 5 bases from J, the junction contained 15 bases not matched to a gene. In germline, CDR1 is SGHDT, CDR2 YYEEEE. The CDR3 has 17 amino acids. The CDR3 loop reads CASSLRGPLGARTEAFF. The CDR3 bases are TGTGCCAGCAGCTTAAGGGGGCCCCTCGGGGCGCGGACTGAAGCTTTCTTT.

This chain connects TRBV4-1 to TRBJ1-2, with D perhaps TRBD1 (5 bases). The V gene's germline CDR1 is MGHRA and CDR2 YSYEKL. Between the trimmed V and J ends, which lost 0 bases and 4 bases, there was a span of 9 bases. This CDR3 is 14 amino acids long. Written as DNA, the CDR3 is TGCGCCAGCAGCCAAGAACGGGGGACCTATGGCTACACCTTC. As protein: CASSQERGTYGYTF.

This clone came up once. The V call is TRBV4-2, the J call TRBJ2-3; the D is unclear. CDR1 is LGHNA and CDR2 is YNFKEQ in the germline V gene. Trimming removed 0 bases at V and 4 bases at J, with 8 bases between. This CDR3 has 14 residues. DNA for the CDR3: TGTGCCAGCAGCCAAGATCTCAGCGCAGATACGCAGTATTTT. This encodes CASSQDLSADTQYF.

J is TRBJ2-6 and V is TRBV7-3; no clear D gene. Trimming took off 6 bases at V and 1 base at J, with 1 base between the two ends. CDR1 is SGHTA, CDR2 FQGTGA, per germline. The CDR3 totals 12 residues. The CDR3 DNA reads TGTGCCAGCAGGTCTGGGGCCAACGTCCTGACTTTC. Protein product: CASRSGANVLTF.

The V and J genes are TRBV30 and TRBJ2-7; D may be TRBD2 (5 bases). There are 14 residues in the CDR3. CDR1 GTSNPN and CDR2 SVGIG come from the germline V gene (reference sequence). V lost 2 bases to trimming and J lost 0 bases, with 11 bases between them. The CDR3 here is CAWSLPAGSYEQYF. The CDR3 DNA sequence: TGTGCCTGGAGTCTCCCGGCGGGCTCCTACGAGCAGTACTTC. The full variable domain, its missing parts supplied by reference TRBV30 and TRBJ2-7, is SQTIHQWPATLVQPVGSPLSLECTVEGTSNPNLYWYRQAAGRGLQLLFYSVGIGQISSEVPQNLSASRPQDRQFILSSKKLLLSDSGFYLCAWSLPAGSYEQYFGPGTRLTVT.

This chain connects TRBV19 to TRBJ2-1; the D call may be TRBD1 or TRBD2 (9 bases each). CDR1 is LNHDA, CDR2 SQIVND, per germline (reference sequence). V was cut by 3 bases and J by 4 bases, with 28 bases left in between. CDR3 length: 20 residues. The CDR3 coding sequence is TGTGCCAGTAGTATTAGGGACAGGGACTATCAGCGGGGGGATTACAATGAGCAGTTCTTC. This gives the protein CASSIRDRDYQRGDYNEQFF.

This chain joins TRBV5-6 and TRBJ2-1; TRBD2 matches at 10 bases. J lost 0 bases, V lost 0 bases, and 6 bases had no gene match. CDR1 and CDR2 (germline): SGHDT, YYEEEE. CDR3 length: 18 residues. CDR3: CASSLEAGGLSSYNEQFF. CDR3 coding DNA: TGTGCCAGCAGCTTGGAAGCGGGAGGGCTAAGCTCCTACAATGAGCAGTTCTTC.